This T cell receptor (beta chain) was recovered during a study of shared clonotypes between healthy human individuals. Study summary: Researchers drew samples from a couple of women and a few men aged 18 to 49.

Study-level results: In general, naive subsets displayed greater estimated richness than memory subsets did.

Losses at the gene ends were 1 base for V and 6 bases for J; bases not matched to a gene: 8. The CDR3 length is 17 residues. Germline V gene lookup returns CDR1 SGHRS and CDR2 YFSETQ. This clone was detected once. Its antigen is not identified. Data came from immunoSEQ multiplex PCR; TCRdb stores just in-frame clones and leaves some out. The sample lists over a million clones; approximately 98% were seen once. This chain links TRBV5-1 with TRBJ2-3, with 13 positions matching TRBD2. Sequencing was performed on naive CD4+ T cells sorted from blood. Subset in this sample: CD45RA+ positively selected. The TCR was taken from a man aged 25 to 40 in good health. CDR3 in DNA: TGCGCCAGCAGCTTGCCCCGACTAGCGGGAGGAGGGGATACGCAGTATTTT. Translated: CASSLPRLAGGGDTQYF.